This T cell receptor (beta chain) originates from a study of shared clonotypes between healthy human individuals. V shed 1 base, J shed 1 base, and the junction held 1 base outside the gene matches. Germline V CDR1 and CDR2: LGHNA, YNFKEQ. CDR3 length equals 15 residues. Assay: immunoSEQ multiplex PCR; the TCRdb copy retains only in-frame clones and omits some. The data hold roughly 300,000 clones, with around 86% observed a single time. The chain joins TRBV4-2 to TRBJ2-3, with 8 bases identical to TRBD2. The TCR comes from a young man in good health. The sequencing sample was made of memory CD8+ T cells sorted from blood. Subset meaning: CD45RO+ cells pooled with CCR7-negative TemRA cells. The CDR3 sequence is CASSQGGGRTDTQYF. The CDR3 DNA follows: TGTGCCAGCAGCCAAGGCGGGGGGCGCACAGATACGCAGTATTTT.